These 23 T cell receptor beta chains originate from one sample sequenced in a study of Ad26.COV2.S vaccination and SARS-CoV-2 variants (dated by TCRdb to the early 2020s). Per the publication, the treatment or condition label means: some 20 received Ad26.COV2.S at low or high dose, single or two shots; five or six received placebo; per-sample allocation not given. For vaccine and placebo recipients, the sequenced repertoires came from samples collected on day 63 after the first injection. Libraries came from the immunoSEQ multiplex PCR assay. The immuneACCESS repertoire file appears here via TCRdb, limited to in-frame rearrangements. These files lack a portion of the clones; in checked studies, under half of the deficit traces to unresolved V genes, and the cause of the others is not known. The sample table lists about 440,000 clones, less than 95% of them with a count of one. Roughly 3.9% of the sample is taken by the ten largest.

The starting material was peripheral blood, obtained in a trial of Ad26.COV2.S vaccine versus placebo. The receptors originated from a person aged 18-60 years who received the Ad26.COV2.S COVID-19 vaccine or a placebo.

The chain joins TRBV28 to TRBJ1-5; D gene uncertain. Trimming took off 10 bases at V and 4 bases at J, with 11 bases between the two ends. This CDR3 is 12 amino acids long. The germline CDR1 and CDR2 sequences are MDHEN and SYDVKM. The CDR3 region is CATELVNQPQHF. DNA for the CDR3: TGTGCCACCGAATTGGTGAATCAGCCCCAGCATTTT.

The chain recombines TRBV10-3 with TRBJ2-3, with 9 bases matching TRBD2. CDR1 is ENHRY and CDR2 is SYGVKD in the germline V gene. The length of the CDR3 is 14 residues. V dropped 4 bases and J dropped 5; count of bases not matched to a gene: 4. The DNA of the CDR3 is TGTGCCATCAGTGCGGCGGGGGGGGGAGATACGCAGTATTTT. This translates into CAISAAGGGDTQYF.

This chain joins TRBV30 and TRBJ2-5, with TRBD2 matching over 9 bases. This CDR3 contains 15 residues. CDR1 and CDR2 (germline): GTSNPN, SVGIG (reference sequence). The J segment lost 7 bases and the V segment lost 2 bases, leaving 11 bases of the junction unmatched. Written as DNA, the CDR3 is TGTGCCTGGAGTTGGGTGACTAGCGGAGGGGCGACCCAGTACTTC. Translation: CAWSWVTSGGATQYF.

V usage is TRBV15 and J usage is TRBJ2-1; D gene unclear. The CDR3 loop spans 18 amino acids. Germline CDR1 reads LNHNV; CDR2 reads YYDKDF (reference sequence). Trimming removed 0 bases from V and 0 bases from J, with 15 bases in between. CDR3 DNA sequence: TGTGCCACCAGCAGAGATCCCCACCGCCTAGACTCCTACAATGAGCAGTTCTTC. Translating gives CATSRDPHRLDSYNEQFF.

The chain has TRBV28 and TRBJ2-7, with 7 bases lining up with TRBD1. CDR1 is MDHEN, CDR2 SYDVKM, per germline. There are 12 residues in the CDR3. The trim removed 3 bases at V and 7 bases at J, leaving 3 bases unmatched. The CDR3, as DNA: TGTGCCAGCAGTTTCCGCAGGGGGGAGCAGTACTTC. This sequence encodes CASSFRRGEQYF.

This chain connects TRBV19 to TRBJ2-1, with a possible D match to TRBD2 (5 bases). V lost 8 bases and J lost 5, with 19 bases in between. The germline V gene has CDR1 LNHDA and CDR2 SQIVND (reference sequence). The CDR3 totals 15 residues. CDR3 nucleotides: TGTGCCAGTGCCGTGGGAGTAGTCGCGGACAATGAGCAGTTCTTC. Protein product: CASAVGVVADNEQFF. Using reference TRBV19 and TRBJ2-1 for the parts outside the CDR3, the full variable domain is DGGITQSPKYLFRKEGQNVTLSCEQNLNHDAMYWYRQDPGQGLRLIYYSQIVNDFQKGDIAEGYSVSREKKESFPLTVTSAQKNPTAFYLCASAVGVVADNEQFFGPGTRLTVL.

This chain uses TRBV18 with TRBJ2-7; D may be TRBD2 (6 bases). V dropped 3 bases and J dropped 1 base, with 16 bases sitting between them. The length of the CDR3 is 16 residues. Germline CDR1 and CDR2: KGHSH and LQKENI. CDR3 residues: CASSPDSRSGSYEQYF. CDR3 nucleotides: TGTGCCAGCTCACCGGACTCACGTAGCGGATCCTACGAGCAGTACTTC. Full variable domain (rest looked up from reference TRBV18 and TRBJ2-7): NAGVMQNPRHLVRRRGQEARLRCSPMKGHSHVYWYRQLPEEGLKFMVYLQKENIIDESGMPKERFSAEFPKEGPSILRIQQVVRGDSAAYFCASSPDSRSGSYEQYFGPGTRLTVT.

The rearrangement uses TRBV28 and TRBJ1-4; the D gene is possibly TRBD1 (5 bases). V lost 7 bases, J lost 3 bases, and 12 bases lay in between. This CDR3 has 14 amino acids. Germline values: CDR1 MDHEN, CDR2 SYDVKM. The CDR3 spells CASNMGGSNEKLFF. The CDR3 bases are TGTGCCAGCAATATGGGGGGGTCTAATGAAAAACTGTTTTTT.

This clone showed up just a few times. The chain links TRBV27 to TRBJ2-2, with 9 bases fitting TRBD2. CDR1 is MNHEY and CDR2 is SMNVEV in the germline V gene (reference sequence). With 2 bases clipped from V and 10 bases from J, the junction kept 2 bases outside the gene matches. This CDR3 is built from 13 residues. CDR3 in DNA: TGTGCCAGCAGTTTAATAGCGGGAGCGGAGCTGTTTTTT. Translated: CASSLIAGAELFF.

This clone turned up a few times. The chain has TRBV18 and TRBJ2-7; TRBD1 agrees at 9 bases. The V gene end was trimmed by 11 bases and the J gene end by 0 bases; junction bases not matched to a gene: 5. This CDR3 is built from 13 residues. Germline loops: CDR1 KGHSH, CDR2 LQKENI. CDR3 sequence reads: CASGQGPSYEQYF. The CDR3 coding sequence is TGTGCCTCGGGACAGGGACCCTCCTACGAGCAGTACTTC.

The J gene is TRBJ2-7, the V gene TRBV27; 10 nucleotides agree with TRBD2. The J segment lost 1 base and the V segment lost 2 bases, leaving 14 bases of the junction unmatched. CDR1 and CDR2 (germline): MNHEY, SMNVEV (reference sequence). The CDR3 spans 19 residues. The CDR3 DNA sequence: TGTGCCAGCAGTTTAGGATTGCGAGGCCTAGCGGGAGTTTCCTACGAGCAGTACTTC. Translated: CASSLGLRGLAGVSYEQYF.

This chain uses TRBV19 with TRBJ2-2; 11 bases fit TRBD1. With V trimmed by 3 bases and J by 5 bases, 2 bases remained unmatched. Germline CDR1 LNHDA, CDR2 SQIVND (reference sequence). The CDR3 has 15 amino acids. This CDR3 reads CASSMGDRGTGELFF. CDR3 sequence (DNA): TGTGCCAGTAGTATGGGGGACAGGGGGACCGGGGAGCTGTTTTTT. Full variable domain (outside the CDR3, taken from reference TRBV19 and TRBJ2-2): DGGITQSPKYLFRKEGQNVTLSCEQNLNHDAMYWYRQDPGQGLRLIYYSQIVNDFQKGDIAEGYSVSREKKESFPLTVTSAQKNPTAFYLCASSMGDRGTGELFFGEGSRLTVL.

The chain couples TRBV7-9 to TRBJ2-7; D not certain. This CDR3 has 12 amino acids. With 5 bases removed from V and 7 bases from J, the gap between germline ends came to 12 bases. From germline, CDR1 is SEHNR and CDR2 FQNEAQ (reference sequence). The CDR3 loop reads CASSRAQREQYF. In DNA form, the CDR3 reads TGTGCCAGCAGCCGTGCCCAAAGAGAGCAGTACTTC. Drawing the rest from reference TRBV7-9 and TRBJ2-7, the complete variable domain is DTGVSQNPRHKITKRGQNVTFRCDPISEHNRLYWYRQTLGQGPEFLTYFQNEAQLEKSRLLSDRFSAERPKGSFSTLEIQRTEQGDSAMYLCASSRAQREQYFGPGTRLTVT.

The chain is built from TRBV6-1 and TRBJ2-1; D is undetermined. Germline loops: CDR1 MNHNS, CDR2 SASEGT. The CDR3 extends over 14 amino acids. Trimming shortened V by 1 base and J by 5 bases, and 9 bases separated the two germline ends. CDR3: CASSEVTPHNEQFF. CDR3 coding DNA: TGTGCCAGCAGTGAAGTGACGCCCCACAATGAGCAGTTCTTC.

This clone appeared a single time. V and J are TRBV27 and TRBJ1-3, with D perhaps TRBD1 (6 bases). CDR3 length: 19 residues. Trimming cost V 2 bases and J 6 bases, with 26 bases left between them. Germline CDR1 reads MNHEY; CDR2 reads SMNVEV (reference sequence). CDR3 amino acids: CASSLTPHFRGFNENTIYF. CDR3 in DNA: TGTGCCAGCAGTTTAACCCCCCACTTCAGGGGCTTCAATGAAAACACCATATATTTT.

The chain is built from TRBV12-3 or TRBV12-4 and TRBJ2-3; no reliable D call. CDR3 size: 10 residues. Trimming cost V 6 bases and J 5 bases, with 3 bases left between them. For the CDR3, the DNA is TGTGCCAGCAGACAAGATACGCAGTATTTT. It is translated as CASRQDTQYF.

V gene TRBV7-2 combines with J gene TRBJ1-4; D perhaps matches TRBD1 (5 bases). CDR1 and CDR2 from the germline V gene are SGHTA and FQGNSA. Deletions cut 5 bases from V and 5 bases from J, with 12 bases between. The CDR3 is 14 residues long. The chain's CDR3 is CASSPGRGNEKLFF. CDR3 DNA: TGTGCCAGCAGCCCAGGGCGGGGGAATGAAAAACTGTTTTTT.

The J gene is TRBJ2-6, the V gene TRBV28; possibly TRBD1 for D (6 bases). V was trimmed by 6 bases and J by 1 base, leaving 16 bases between them. The CDR3 totals 17 residues. Per germline, CDR1 MDHEN and CDR2 SYDVKM. The CDR3 DNA reads as TGTGCCAGCAGCCCGGGCATAAGGGGGTCTGGGGCCAACGTCCTGACTTTC. It codes for CASSPGIRGSGANVLTF.

J is TRBJ2-1 and V is TRBV20-1; TRBD2 matches 10 bases. The CDR3 is 16 residues long. Looked up from germline, CDR1 is DFQATT and CDR2 is SNEGSKA (reference sequence). V dropped 3 bases and J dropped 8; count of bases not matched to a gene: 13. The CDR3 region is CSASAGLAGVYDEQFF. CDR3 sequence (DNA): TGCAGTGCTAGTGCAGGGCTAGCGGGAGTTTATGATGAGCAGTTCTTC.

The DNA of the CDR3 is TGTGCCAGCAGCTTGGGCAGTCGAGGCACCGAAAACATTCAGTACTTC. Encoded protein: CASSLGSRGTENIQYF. This chain connects TRBV7-9 to TRBJ2-4; no firm D call. Trimming took 3 bases from V and 5 from J, leaving 17 bases between them. From germline, CDR1 is SEHNR and CDR2 FQNEAQ (reference sequence). This CDR3 is built from 16 residues.

The V and J genes are TRBV29-1 and TRBJ2-1, with D unresolved. CDR1 is SQVTM and CDR2 is ANQGSEA in the germline V gene. The V gene lost 2 bases and the J gene lost 0 bases, with 2 bases spanning the gap. The CDR3 has 12 residues. CDR3: CSVEFSYNEQFF. In DNA, the CDR3 is TGCAGCGTTGAATTCTCCTACAATGAGCAGTTCTTC.

J is TRBJ1-1 and V is TRBV7-6; 10 nucleotides line up with TRBD1. CDR1 and CDR2 from the germline V gene are SGHVS and FNYEAQ. The CDR3 covers 15 residues. V lost 1 base, J lost 2 bases, and 1 base stayed unmatched. CDR3 coding DNA: TGTGCCAGCAGCTTAGGGGACAGGGGTAACACTGAAGCTTTCTTT. Protein product: CASSLGDRGNTEAFF.

This clone was counted only a few times. The chain carries TRBV30 and TRBJ2-7, with 7 bases that match TRBD2. V trimming: 2 bases; J trimming: 2 bases; junction bases outside the gene matches: 9. The CDR3 is made up of 15 amino acids. Germline-derived CDR1 and CDR2 are GTSNPN and SVGIG (reference sequence). This chain's CDR3 is CAWSHGRLPTYEQYF. In DNA form, the CDR3 reads TGTGCCTGGAGTCACGGGAGGCTTCCTACCTACGAGCAGTACTTC.